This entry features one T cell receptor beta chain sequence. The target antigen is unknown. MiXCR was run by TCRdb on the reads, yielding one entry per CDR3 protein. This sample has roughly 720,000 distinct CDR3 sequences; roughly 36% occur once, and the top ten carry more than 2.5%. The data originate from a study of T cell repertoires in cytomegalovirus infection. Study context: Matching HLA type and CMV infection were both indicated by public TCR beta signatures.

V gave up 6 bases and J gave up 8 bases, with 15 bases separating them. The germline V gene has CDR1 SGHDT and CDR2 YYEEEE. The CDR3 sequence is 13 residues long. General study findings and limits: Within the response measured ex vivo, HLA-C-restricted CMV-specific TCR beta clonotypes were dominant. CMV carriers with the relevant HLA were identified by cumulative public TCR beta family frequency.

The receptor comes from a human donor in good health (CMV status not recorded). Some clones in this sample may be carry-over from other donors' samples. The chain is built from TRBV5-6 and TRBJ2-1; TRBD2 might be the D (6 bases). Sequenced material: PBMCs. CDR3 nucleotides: TGTGCCAGCAAACCTACATGGGAGGATGAGCAGTTCTTC. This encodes CASKPTWEDEQFF.